One sample yielded the 13 T cell receptor beta chains listed below, sequenced in a study of T cells expressing NK-cell markers. TCRdb re-called the 5' RACE reads; every CDR3 protein appears as one record, without DNA. This table lists 150,000 to 200,000 distinct CDR3 sequences. Sequencing was carried out using blood T cells: a sorted CD56 or NKG2C T cell subset, CD4+ or CD8+ T cells, or bulk PBMC T cells (not recorded which). The source of these receptors is a man aged 18 to 69 in good health.

The chain combines TRBV13 with TRBJ2-5; there is no DNA to check the TCRdb D call of TRBD2. The CDR3 extends over 15 amino acids. The germline CDR1 and CDR2 sequences are PRHDT and FYEKMQ (reference sequence). The CDR3 sequence: CASSLGLGRQETQYF.

The chain uses TRBV5-1 and TRBJ2-1; TCRdb calls TRBD2, which cannot be checked without DNA. Germline values: CDR1 SGHRS, CDR2 YFSETQ. The CDR3 consists of 13 residues. CDR3 loop: CASSLGGRYEQFF.

The chain joins TRBV27 to TRBJ2-1; the D call of TRBD2 rests on TCRdb alone, since no DNA is present to check it. The CDR3 is 17 residues long. In germline, CDR1 is MNHEY, CDR2 SMNVEV (reference sequence). CDR3 residues: CASSLSGGTLSYNEQFF.

The chain recombines TRBV5-6 with TRBJ2-4. Germline values: CDR1 SGHDT, CDR2 YYEEEE. The CDR3 consists of 14 residues. This CDR3 is CASSLDREVSIQYF. The entire variable domain, with the rest obtained from reference TRBV5-6 and TRBJ2-4, is as follows: DAGVTQSPTHLIKTRGQQVTLRCSPKSGHDTVSWYQQALGQGPQFIFQYYEEEERQRGNFPDRFSGHQFPNYSSELNVNALLLGDSALYLCASSLDREVSIQYFGAGTRLSVL.

The chain uses TRBV6-2 or TRBV6-3 and TRBJ2-3; TCRdb lists TRBD2, though no DNA is available to test this call. This CDR3 has 15 residues. Germline CDR1 reads MNHEY; CDR2 reads SVGEGT. This chain's CDR3 is CASSSTLTSTDTQYF.

This chain connects TRBV7-8 to TRBJ2-1; absent DNA, TCRdb's TRBD2 call cannot be checked. Germline values: CDR1 SGHVS, CDR2 FQNEAQ. The CDR3 consists of 13 residues. The CDR3 is CASSLWTYNEQFF.

The chain uses TRBV6-5 and TRBJ2-1; with no DNA, the TCRdb D assignment of TRBD2 cannot be verified. The germline V gene has CDR1 MNHEY and CDR2 SVGAGI. The CDR3 consists of 18 residues. The CDR3 sequence is CASSYDRTSGGPLHEQFF.

The V and J genes are TRBV7-7 and TRBJ2-5; the D call of TRBD2 rests on TCRdb alone, since no DNA is present to check it. Germline assignment: CDR1 SSHAT and CDR2 FNYEAQ (reference sequence). CDR3 length: 16 amino acids. CDR3 amino acids: CASSPNDWEGQETQYF.

The chain joins TRBV28 to TRBJ2-7; TCRdb calls TRBD1, which cannot be checked without DNA. CDR1 is MDHEN and CDR2 is SYDVKM in the germline V gene. This CDR3 is 14 amino acids long. CDR3 region: CASRPPGQGTEQYF.

The genes are TRBV5-1 and TRBJ1-4. The CDR3 is 14 amino acids. Germline V gene data show CDR1 as SGHRS and CDR2 as YFSETQ. CDR3 loop: CASSLDRGYEKLFF.

This sequence joins TRBV9 and TRBJ2-3; TCRdb designates TRBD1, a call that cannot be tested without DNA. Germline assignment: CDR1 SGDLS and CDR2 YYNGEE. The CDR3 is 17 amino acids. The CDR3 spells CASSLHYTGGSTDTQYF.

This chain joins TRBV6-4 and TRBJ2-3; TCRdb designates TRBD2, a call that cannot be tested without DNA. The CDR3 totals 13 residues. CDR1 and CDR2 from the germline V gene are MRHNA and SNTAGT. CDR3 sequence reads: CASGRTSEDTQYF.

The rearrangement joins TRBV6-5 to TRBJ1-1; TCRdb gives TRBD1 as the D gene, but with no DNA this cannot be confirmed. Germline CDR1 reads MNHEY; CDR2 reads SVGAGI. The CDR3 spans 15 residues. CDR3 loop: CASSYSGTRGAEAFF.